The 16 T cell receptor beta chains below come from one sample, sequenced in a study of cytomegalovirus exposure and HLA in healthy donors. PCR used 60 Vbeta primers and 13 Jbeta primers. Generated by immunoSEQ multiplex PCR, the TCRdb table keeps only in-frame clones and is missing some. The sample yields about 140,000 clones, approximately 80% seen once. Sequenced: PBMCs. The receptors derive from a middle-aged man in good health and CMV-seronegative.

V is TRBV30 and J is TRBJ2-7; 10 bases line up with TRBD2. This CDR3 has 13 residues. Germline V gives CDR1 GTSNPN, CDR2 SVGIG (reference sequence). Germline trimming cut 4 bases from V and 6 bases from J; bases unmatched to any gene: 6. CDR3 sequence: CAWTSGSFREQYF. In DNA, the CDR3 is TGTGCCTGGACTAGCGGGAGTTTCCGCGAGCAGTACTTC.

The chain recombines TRBV21-1 with TRBJ1-6; the D call in the table, TRBD1, was not verified against the DNA. TRBV21-1 is termed a pseudogene. This CDR3 comprises 15 residues. CDR3 loop: CASSKGGTQNSPLHF. The CDR3 bases are TGTGCCAGCAGCAAAGGGGGGACACAGAATTCACCCCTCCACTTT.

This rearrangement joins TRBV5-4 to TRBJ2-7; D is unresolved. This CDR3 spans 13 amino acids. Germline V gene lookup returns CDR1 SGHNT and CDR2 YYREEE (reference sequence). Trimming shortened V by 3 bases and J by 2 bases, and 9 bases separated the two germline ends. The CDR3 coding sequence is TGTGCCAGCAGCTCTGTAGATCCCTACGAGCAGTACTTC. As protein: CASSSVDPYEQYF.

V and J are TRBV19 and TRBJ2-7, with a weak D call TRBD2 (6 bases). V lost 0 bases to trimming and J lost 7 bases, with 16 bases between them. The CDR3 has 15 residues. The germline V gene encodes CDR1 LNHDA and CDR2 SQIVND (reference sequence). CDR3 sequence reads: CASSIDPSRAGEQYF. The CDR3 DNA reads as TGTGCCAGTAGTATAGATCCGTCGAGGGCGGGAGAGCAGTACTTC.

The V and J genes are TRBV27 and TRBJ1-1, with TRBD1 identical over 8 bases. The CDR3 has 15 amino acids. The V and J ends lost 5 bases and 7 bases, in that order; junction bases with no gene match: 12. Germline lookup yields CDR1 MNHEY and CDR2 SMNVEV (reference sequence). CDR3 sequence reads: CASSAPRGRGGEAFF. CDR3 nucleotides: TGTGCCAGCAGTGCTCCCAGGGGGCGAGGTGGTGAAGCTTTCTTT.

J is TRBJ2-6 and V is TRBV28; TRBD1 matches at 7 bases. The V segment lost 5 bases and the J segment 4 bases; nucleotides outside the gene matches: 8. This CDR3 has 16 residues. Germline V gene sequence: CDR1 MDHEN, CDR2 SYDVKM. The CDR3 loop reads CASSKDRSLGANVLTF. The CDR3 region has the DNA TGTGCCAGCAGTAAGGACAGGTCCTTAGGGGCCAACGTCCTGACTTTC.

Remarks on this clone: Germline and junction disagree at one end, which may indicate a read error. Other DNA sequences in this specimen translate into the identical CDR3. V and J are TRBV5-5 and TRBJ2-1, with 16 bases matching TRBD2. This CDR3 has 17 residues. Germline V CDR1 and CDR2: SGHKS, YYEKEE (reference sequence). CDR3 DNA sequence: TGCGCCAGCAGCTGGGGACTAGCGGGGGGGTCTCTTGGGGAGCAGTTCTTC. Its translation: CASSWGLAGGSLGEQFF.

The CDR3 sequence: CASTRLGYNEQFF. In DNA form, the CDR3 reads TGTGCCAGCACGCGACTAGGCTACAATGAGCAGTTCTTC. This rearrangement joins TRBV14 to TRBJ2-1, with a tentative D call TRBD2 (6 bases). The CDR3 extends over 13 amino acids. The V and J ends lost 7 bases and 3 bases respectively, with 10 bases between them. CDR1 and CDR2 (germline): SGHDN, FVKESK. Using reference TRBV14 and TRBJ2-1 for the parts outside the CDR3, the full variable domain is EAGVTQFPSHSVIEKGQTVTLRCDPISGHDNLYWYRRVMGKEIKFLLHFVKESKQDESGMPNNRFLAERTGGTYSTLKVQPAELEDSGVYFCASTRLGYNEQFFGPGTRLTVL.

The CDR3, as DNA: TGCGCCAGCAGGGCCGGGACAGGGGGGAACACAGATACGCAGTATTTT. It is translated as CASRAGTGGNTDTQYF. This rearrangement joins TRBV5-1 to TRBJ2-3; TRBD1 aligns across 11 bases. From germline, CDR1 is SGHRS and CDR2 YFSETQ. The ends lost 5 bases at V and 2 bases at J; junction bases unmatched: 7. The CDR3 runs to 16 residues.

V usage is TRBV11-1 and J usage is TRBJ2-4; TRBD1 matches at 8 bases. The CDR3 is 17 residues long. Trimming removed 4 bases from V and 1 base from J; junction bases left unmatched: 9. Per the germline V gene, CDR1 is SGHAT and CDR2 is FQDESV (reference sequence). In nucleotides, the CDR3 is TGTGCCAGCAGCTCGAGGACAGGGAGAGGGGCCAAAAACATTCAGTACTTC. As protein: CASSSRTGRGAKNIQYF.

V gene TRBV5-1 combines with J gene TRBJ2-6, with 9 bases matching TRBD1. The V gene end was trimmed by 3 bases and the J gene end by 0 bases; junction bases not matched to a gene: 7. Per the germline V gene, CDR1 is SGHRS and CDR2 is YFSETQ. The CDR3 sequence is 18 residues long. The CDR3 region is CASSSSGTGHSGANVLTF. The CDR3 bases are TGCGCCAGCAGCTCCTCCGGGACAGGGCACTCTGGGGCCAACGTCCTGACTTTC.

The chain carries TRBV18 and TRBJ1-2; 8 bases map to TRBD1. Trimming cost V 3 bases and J 7 bases; bases outside gene matches: 10. There are 15 residues in the CDR3. The V gene's germline CDR1 is KGHSH and CDR2 LQKENI. CDR3 amino acids: CASSPPGQGTIGYTF. The DNA of the CDR3 is TGTGCCAGCTCACCTCCCGGACAGGGAACTATTGGCTACACCTTC. The complete variable domain, with remaining parts taken from reference TRBV18 and TRBJ1-2, reads NAGVMQNPRHLVRRRGQEARLRCSPMKGHSHVYWYRQLPEEGLKFMVYLQKENIIDESGMPKERFSAEFPKEGPSILRIQQVVRGDSAAYFCASSPPGQGTIGYTFGSGTRLTVV.

This chain links TRBV5-1 with TRBJ2-3; 8 positions match TRBD2. The CDR3 covers 15 residues. Unmatched junction bases numbered 8, after V lost 4 bases and J lost 4 bases. The germline V gene has CDR1 SGHRS and CDR2 YFSETQ. Here the CDR3 DNA reads TGCGCCAGCAGCCGCCAGACTAGCGTATCAGATACGCAGTATTTT. Translation: CASSRQTSVSDTQYF.

This clone was observed a few times. The V gene is TRBV5-4, the J gene TRBJ2-5, with D possibly TRBD1 on 5 matching bases. Germline values: CDR1 SGHNT, CDR2 YYREEE (reference sequence). CDR3 size: 14 residues. Trimming left V 1 base short and J 5 bases short, with 12 bases between. The CDR3 DNA sequence: TGTGCCAGCAGCTTGTGGCCAGGGTCCGAGACCCAGTACTTC. It specifies CASSLWPGSETQYF. Full variable domain (remainder filled in from reference TRBV5-4 and TRBJ2-5): ETGVTQSPTHLIKTRGQQVTLRCSSQSGHNTVSWYQQALGQGPQFIFQYYREEENGRGNFPPRFSGLQFPNYSSELNVNALELDDSALYLCASSLWPGSETQYFGPGTRLLVL.

The CDR3 nucleotides read TGCGCCAGCAGCTCTCGGGGGGCGGACACCGGGGAGCTGTTTTTT. Translating it yields CASSSRGADTGELFF. J is TRBJ2-2 and V is TRBV5-1; D is perhaps TRBD2 (7 bases). This CDR3 spans 15 amino acids. Germline CDR1 is SGHRS and CDR2 is YFSETQ. V was clipped by 3 bases and J by 3 bases, with 12 bases between them. Full variable domain (remainder filled in from reference TRBV5-1 and TRBJ2-2): KAGVTQTPRYLIKTRGQQVTLSCSPISGHRSVSWYQQTPGQGLQFLFEYFSETQRNKGNFPGRFSGRQFSNSRSEMNVSTLELGDSALYLCASSSRGADTGELFFGEGSRLTVL.

The V and J genes are TRBV5-4 and TRBJ2-2; possibly TRBD2 for D (6 bases). Trimming left V 7 bases short and J 2 bases short, with 9 bases between. The CDR3 has 13 residues. CDR1 is SGHNT, CDR2 YYREEE, per germline (reference sequence). The chain's CDR3 is CASGGYNTGELFF. The CDR3, as DNA: TGTGCCAGCGGGGGGTACAACACCGGGGAGCTGTTTTTT.